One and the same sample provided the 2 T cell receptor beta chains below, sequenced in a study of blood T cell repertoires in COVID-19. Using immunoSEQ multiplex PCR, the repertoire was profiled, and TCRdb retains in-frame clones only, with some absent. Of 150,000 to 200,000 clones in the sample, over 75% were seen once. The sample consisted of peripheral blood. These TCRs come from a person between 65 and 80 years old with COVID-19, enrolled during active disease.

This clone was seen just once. The CDR3 coding sequence is TGTGCCAGCAGCCTCTTAACCGGGGACTACAATGAGCAGTTCTTC. Residues: CASSLLTGDYNEQFF. This chain connects TRBV5-6 to TRBJ2-1, with D perhaps TRBD2 (5 bases). This CDR3 comprises 15 residues. Trimming stripped 4 bases from V and 3 bases from J, with 14 bases between. Germline lookup yields CDR1 SGHDT and CDR2 YYEEEE.

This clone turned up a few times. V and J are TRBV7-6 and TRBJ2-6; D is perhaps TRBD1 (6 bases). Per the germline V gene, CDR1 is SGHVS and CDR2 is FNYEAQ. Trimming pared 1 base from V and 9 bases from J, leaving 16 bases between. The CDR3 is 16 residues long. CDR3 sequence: CASSLVPAGDDNVLTF. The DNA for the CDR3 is TGTGCCAGCAGCTTAGTACCGGCAGGGGATGACAACGTCCTGACTTTC. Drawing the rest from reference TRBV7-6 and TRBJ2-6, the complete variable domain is GAGVSQSPRYKVTKRGQDVALRCDPISGHVSLYWYRQALGQGPEFLTYFNYEAQQDKSGLPNDRFSAERPEGSISTLTIQRTEQRDSAMYRCASSLVPAGDDNVLTFGAGSRLTVL.